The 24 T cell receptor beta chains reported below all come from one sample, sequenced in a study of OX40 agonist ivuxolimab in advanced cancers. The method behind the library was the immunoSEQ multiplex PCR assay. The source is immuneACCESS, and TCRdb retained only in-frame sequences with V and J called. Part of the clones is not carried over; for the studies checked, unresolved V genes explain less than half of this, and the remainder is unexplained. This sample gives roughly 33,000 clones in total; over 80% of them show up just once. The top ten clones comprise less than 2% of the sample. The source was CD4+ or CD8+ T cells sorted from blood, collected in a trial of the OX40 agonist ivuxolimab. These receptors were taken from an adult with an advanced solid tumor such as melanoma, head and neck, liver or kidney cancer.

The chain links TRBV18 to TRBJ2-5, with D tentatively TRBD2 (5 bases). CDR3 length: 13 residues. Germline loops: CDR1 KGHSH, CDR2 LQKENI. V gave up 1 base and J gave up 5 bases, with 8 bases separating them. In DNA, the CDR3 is TGTGCCAGCTCACCACAGGAGCGGGAGACCCAGTACTTC. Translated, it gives CASSPQERETQYF.

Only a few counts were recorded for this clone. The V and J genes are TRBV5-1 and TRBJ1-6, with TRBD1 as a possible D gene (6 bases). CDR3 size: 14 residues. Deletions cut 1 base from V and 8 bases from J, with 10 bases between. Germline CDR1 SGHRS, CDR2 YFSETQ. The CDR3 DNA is TGCGCCAGCAGCTTGCGACAGGCTGATTCACCCCTCCACTTT. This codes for CASSLRQADSPLHF.

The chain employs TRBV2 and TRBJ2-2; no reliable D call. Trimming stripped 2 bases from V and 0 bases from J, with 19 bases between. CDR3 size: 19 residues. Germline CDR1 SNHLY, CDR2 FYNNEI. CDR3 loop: CASSELGLGSYTNTGELFF. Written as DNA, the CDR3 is TGTGCCAGCAGTGAATTGGGGTTGGGGTCCTACACGAACACCGGGGAGCTGTTTTTT.

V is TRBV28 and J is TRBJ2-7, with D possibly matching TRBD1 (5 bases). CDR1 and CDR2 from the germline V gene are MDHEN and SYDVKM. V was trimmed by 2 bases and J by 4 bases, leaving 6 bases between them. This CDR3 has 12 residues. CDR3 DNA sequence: TGTGCCAGCAGTTTACAGGGATACGAGCAGTACTTC. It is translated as CASSLQGYEQYF. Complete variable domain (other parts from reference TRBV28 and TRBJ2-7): DVKVTQSSRYLVKRTGEKVFLECVQDMDHENMFWYRQDPGLGLRLIYFSYDVKMKEKGDIPEGYSVSREKKERFSLILESASTNQTSMYLCASSLQGYEQYFGPGTRLTVT.

The CDR3 region has the DNA TGCGCCAGCAGCCCAAGCGGGCGCTCCTACGAGCAGTACTTC. It encodes CASSPSGRSYEQYF. This chain uses TRBV5-1 with TRBJ2-7, with a possible D match to TRBD2 (6 bases). Germline-derived CDR1 and CDR2 are SGHRS and YFSETQ. There are 14 residues in the CDR3. V was trimmed by 4 bases and J by 0 bases, leaving 11 bases between them.

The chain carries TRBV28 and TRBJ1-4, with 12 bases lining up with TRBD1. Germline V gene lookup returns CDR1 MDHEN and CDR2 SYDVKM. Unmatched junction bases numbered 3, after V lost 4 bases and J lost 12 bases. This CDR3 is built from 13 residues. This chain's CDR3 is CASSWGDRGQLFF. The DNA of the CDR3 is TGTGCCAGCAGTTGGGGGGACAGGGGGCAACTGTTTTTT.

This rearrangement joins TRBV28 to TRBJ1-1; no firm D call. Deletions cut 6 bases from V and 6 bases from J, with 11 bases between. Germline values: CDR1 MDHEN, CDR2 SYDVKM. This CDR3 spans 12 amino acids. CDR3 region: CASRLTWSEAFF. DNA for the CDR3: TGTGCCAGCAGGCTGACGTGGTCTGAAGCTTTCTTT.

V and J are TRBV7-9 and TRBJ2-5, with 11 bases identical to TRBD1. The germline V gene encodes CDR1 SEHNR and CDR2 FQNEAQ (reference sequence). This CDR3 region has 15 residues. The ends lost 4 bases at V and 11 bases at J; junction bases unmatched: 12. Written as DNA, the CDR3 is TGTGCCAGCAGCTCCCTGGACAGGGGGCGCGGAGAGCAGTACTTC. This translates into CASSSLDRGRGEQYF.

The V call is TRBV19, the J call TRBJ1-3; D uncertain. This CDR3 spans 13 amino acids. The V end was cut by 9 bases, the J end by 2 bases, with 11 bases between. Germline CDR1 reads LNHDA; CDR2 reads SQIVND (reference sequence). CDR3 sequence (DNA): TGTGCCAGCGGAGGTTTTGCTGGAAACACCATATATTTT. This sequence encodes CASGGFAGNTIYF.

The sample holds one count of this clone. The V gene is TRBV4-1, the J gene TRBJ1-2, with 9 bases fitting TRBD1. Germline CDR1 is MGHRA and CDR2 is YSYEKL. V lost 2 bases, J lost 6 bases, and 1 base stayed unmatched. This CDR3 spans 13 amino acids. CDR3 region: CASSQRQGDGYTF. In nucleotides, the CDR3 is TGCGCCAGCAGCCAAAGACAGGGGGATGGCTACACCTTC.

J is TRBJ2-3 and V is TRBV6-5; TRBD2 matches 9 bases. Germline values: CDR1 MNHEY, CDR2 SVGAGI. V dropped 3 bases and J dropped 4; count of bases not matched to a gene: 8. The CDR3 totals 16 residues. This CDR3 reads CASSYGAGGPADTQYF. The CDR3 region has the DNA TGTGCCAGCAGTTATGGAGCGGGAGGTCCGGCAGATACGCAGTATTTT.

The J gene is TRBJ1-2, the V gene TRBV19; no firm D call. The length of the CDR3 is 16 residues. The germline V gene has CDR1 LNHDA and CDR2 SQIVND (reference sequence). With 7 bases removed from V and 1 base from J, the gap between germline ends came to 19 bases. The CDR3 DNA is TGTGCCAGTACCAAAGACCCCGGCATCTATAACTATGGCTACACCTTC. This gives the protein CASTKDPGIYNYGYTF.

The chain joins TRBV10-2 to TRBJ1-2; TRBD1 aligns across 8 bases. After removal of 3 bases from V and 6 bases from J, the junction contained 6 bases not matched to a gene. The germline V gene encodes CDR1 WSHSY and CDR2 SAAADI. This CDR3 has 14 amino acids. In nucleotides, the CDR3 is TGCGCCAGCAGTGACAGGGGGCGCCAGGATGGCTACACCTTC. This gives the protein CASSDRGRQDGYTF.

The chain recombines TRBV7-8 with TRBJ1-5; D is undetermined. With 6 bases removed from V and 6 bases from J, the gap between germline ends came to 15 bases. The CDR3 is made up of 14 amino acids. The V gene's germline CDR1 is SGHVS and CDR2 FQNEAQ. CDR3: CASSPTSGVQPQHF. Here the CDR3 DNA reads TGTGCCAGCAGTCCGACAAGTGGCGTTCAGCCCCAGCATTTT.

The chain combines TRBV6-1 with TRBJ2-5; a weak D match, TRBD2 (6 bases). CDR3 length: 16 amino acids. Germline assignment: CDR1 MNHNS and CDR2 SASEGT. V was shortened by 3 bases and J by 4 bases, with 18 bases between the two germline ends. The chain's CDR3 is CASSDGGGTPLETQYF. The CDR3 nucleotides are TGTGCCAGCAGTGATGGGGGAGGAACACCTCTAGAGACCCAGTACTTC.

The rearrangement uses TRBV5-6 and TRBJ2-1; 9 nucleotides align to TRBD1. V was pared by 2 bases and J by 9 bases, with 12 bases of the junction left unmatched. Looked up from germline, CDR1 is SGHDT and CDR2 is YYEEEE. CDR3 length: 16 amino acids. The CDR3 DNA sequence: TGTGCCAGCAGCTTTAGGCCGGGACAGGGAGTCCGTGAGCAGTTCTTC. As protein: CASSFRPGQGVREQFF.

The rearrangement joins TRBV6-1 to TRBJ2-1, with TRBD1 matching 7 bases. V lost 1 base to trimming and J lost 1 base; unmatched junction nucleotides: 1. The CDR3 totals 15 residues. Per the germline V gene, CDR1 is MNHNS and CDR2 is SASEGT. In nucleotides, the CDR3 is TGTGCCAGCAGTGAAGTGACAGGGTCCTACAATGAGCAGTTCTTC. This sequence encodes CASSEVTGSYNEQFF.

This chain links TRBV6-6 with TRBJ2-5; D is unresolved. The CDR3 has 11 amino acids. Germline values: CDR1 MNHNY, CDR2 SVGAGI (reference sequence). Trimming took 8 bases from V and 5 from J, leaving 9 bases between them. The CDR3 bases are TGTGCCAGCCTCTTCGGTGAGACCCAGTACTTC. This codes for CASLFGETQYF.

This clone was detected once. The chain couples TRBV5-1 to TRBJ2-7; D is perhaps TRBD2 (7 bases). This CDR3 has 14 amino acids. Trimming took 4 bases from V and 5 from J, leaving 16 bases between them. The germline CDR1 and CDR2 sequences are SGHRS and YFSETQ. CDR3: CASSNGGLVDEQYF. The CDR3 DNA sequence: TGCGCCAGCAGCAACGGGGGGCTGGTGGACGAGCAGTACTTC.

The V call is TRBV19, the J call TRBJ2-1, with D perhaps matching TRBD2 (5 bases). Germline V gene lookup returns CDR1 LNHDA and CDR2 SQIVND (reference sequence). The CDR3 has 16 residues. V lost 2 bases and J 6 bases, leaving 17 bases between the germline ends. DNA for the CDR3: TGTGCCAGTAGTATAAACTACGTTCGAGGGTCCAATGAGCAGTTCTTC. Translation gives CASSINYVRGSNEQFF.

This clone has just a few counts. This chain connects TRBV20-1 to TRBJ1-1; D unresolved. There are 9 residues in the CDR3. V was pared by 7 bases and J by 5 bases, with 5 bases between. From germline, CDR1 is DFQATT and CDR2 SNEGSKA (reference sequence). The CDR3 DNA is TGCAGTGTGGTTACTGAAGCTTTCTTT. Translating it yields CSVVTEAFF.

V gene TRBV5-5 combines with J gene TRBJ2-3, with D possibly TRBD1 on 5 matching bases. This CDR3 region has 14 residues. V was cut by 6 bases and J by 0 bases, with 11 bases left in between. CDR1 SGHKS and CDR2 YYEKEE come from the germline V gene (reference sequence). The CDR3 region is CASTRQTSTDTQYF. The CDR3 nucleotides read TGTGCCAGCACCCGACAGACTAGCACAGATACGCAGTATTTT.

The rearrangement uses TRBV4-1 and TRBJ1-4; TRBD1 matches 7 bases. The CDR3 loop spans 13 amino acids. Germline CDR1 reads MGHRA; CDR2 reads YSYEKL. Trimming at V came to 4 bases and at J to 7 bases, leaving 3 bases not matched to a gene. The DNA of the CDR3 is TGCGCCAGCAGCCTACAGGGGAGTGAAAAACTGTTTTTT. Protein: CASSLQGSEKLFF.

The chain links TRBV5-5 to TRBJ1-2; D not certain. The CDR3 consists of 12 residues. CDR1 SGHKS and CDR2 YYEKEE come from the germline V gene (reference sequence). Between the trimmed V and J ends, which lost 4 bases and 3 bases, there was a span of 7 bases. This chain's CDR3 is CASSPQDYGYTF. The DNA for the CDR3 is TGTGCCAGCAGCCCGCAAGACTATGGCTACACCTTC.